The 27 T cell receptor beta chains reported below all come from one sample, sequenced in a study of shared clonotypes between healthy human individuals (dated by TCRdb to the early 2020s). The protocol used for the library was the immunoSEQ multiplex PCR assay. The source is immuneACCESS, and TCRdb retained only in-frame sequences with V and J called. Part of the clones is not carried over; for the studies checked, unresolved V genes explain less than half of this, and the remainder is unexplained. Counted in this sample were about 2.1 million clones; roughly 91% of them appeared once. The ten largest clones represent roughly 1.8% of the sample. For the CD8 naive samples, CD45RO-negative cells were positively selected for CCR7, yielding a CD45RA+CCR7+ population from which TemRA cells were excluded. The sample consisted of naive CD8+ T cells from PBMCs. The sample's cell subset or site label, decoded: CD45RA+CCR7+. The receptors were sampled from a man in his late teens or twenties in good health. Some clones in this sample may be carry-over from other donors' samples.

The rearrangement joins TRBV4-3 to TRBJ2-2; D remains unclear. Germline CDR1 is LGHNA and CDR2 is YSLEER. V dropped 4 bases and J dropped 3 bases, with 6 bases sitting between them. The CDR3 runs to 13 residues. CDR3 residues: CASSPSDTGELFF. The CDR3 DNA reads TGCGCCAGCAGCCCTTCGGACACCGGGGAGCTGTTTTTT.

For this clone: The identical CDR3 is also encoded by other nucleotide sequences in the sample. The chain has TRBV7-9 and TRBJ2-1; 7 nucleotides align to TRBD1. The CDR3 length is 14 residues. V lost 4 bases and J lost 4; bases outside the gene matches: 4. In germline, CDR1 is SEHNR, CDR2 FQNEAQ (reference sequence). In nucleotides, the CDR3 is TGTGCCAGCAGCTACCGGGACAGATACAATGAGCAGTTCTTC. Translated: CASSYRDRYNEQFF.

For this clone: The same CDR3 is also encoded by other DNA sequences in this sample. The CDR3 here is CASSLFLGTEAFF. CDR3 sequence (DNA): TGTGCCAGCAGTTTATTCCTGGGGACTGAAGCTTTCTTT. The chain has TRBV27 and TRBJ1-1; no firm D call. Germline assignment: CDR1 MNHEY and CDR2 SMNVEV (reference sequence). The CDR3 is made up of 13 amino acids. Trimming stripped 1 base from V and 5 bases from J, with 8 bases between.

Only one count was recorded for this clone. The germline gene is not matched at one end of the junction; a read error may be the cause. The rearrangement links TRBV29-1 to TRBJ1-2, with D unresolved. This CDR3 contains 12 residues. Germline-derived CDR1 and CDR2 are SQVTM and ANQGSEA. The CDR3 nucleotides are TGCAGCGTTGAACCCCCTGGGTATGGCTACGCCTTC. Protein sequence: CSVEPPGYGYAF.

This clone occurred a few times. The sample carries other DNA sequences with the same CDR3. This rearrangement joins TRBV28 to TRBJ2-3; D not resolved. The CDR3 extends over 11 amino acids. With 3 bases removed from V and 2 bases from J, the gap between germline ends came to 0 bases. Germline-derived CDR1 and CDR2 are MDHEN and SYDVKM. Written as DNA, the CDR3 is TGTGCCAGCAGTTTCACAGATACGCAGTATTTT. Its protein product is CASSFTDTQYF.

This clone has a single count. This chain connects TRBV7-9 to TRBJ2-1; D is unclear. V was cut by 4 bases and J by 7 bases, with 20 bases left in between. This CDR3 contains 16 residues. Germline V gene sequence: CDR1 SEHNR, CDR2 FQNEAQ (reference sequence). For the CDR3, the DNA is TGTGCCAGCAGCTCAACACTGTTTGGGCTTCAGAATGAGCAGTTCTTC. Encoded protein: CASSSTLFGLQNEQFF.

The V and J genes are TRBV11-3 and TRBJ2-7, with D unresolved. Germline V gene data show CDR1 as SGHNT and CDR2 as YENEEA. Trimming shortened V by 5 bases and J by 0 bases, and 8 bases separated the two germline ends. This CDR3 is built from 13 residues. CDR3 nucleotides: TGTGCCAGCAGCACGGGCCTCTCCTACGAGCAGTACTTC. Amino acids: CASSTGLSYEQYF.

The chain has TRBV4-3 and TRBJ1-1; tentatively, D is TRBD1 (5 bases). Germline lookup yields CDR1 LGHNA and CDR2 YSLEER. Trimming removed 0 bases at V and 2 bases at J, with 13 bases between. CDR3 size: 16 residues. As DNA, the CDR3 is TGCGCCAGCAGCCAAGATTGGCCAGGGAGAAACACTGAAGCTTTCTTT. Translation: CASSQDWPGRNTEAFF.

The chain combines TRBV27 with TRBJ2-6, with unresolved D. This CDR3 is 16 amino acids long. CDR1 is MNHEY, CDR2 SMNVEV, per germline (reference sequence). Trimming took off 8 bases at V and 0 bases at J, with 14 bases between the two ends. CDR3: CASRRASVSGANVLTF. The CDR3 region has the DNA TGTGCCAGCCGACGCGCGAGCGTCTCTGGGGCCAACGTCCTGACTTTC.

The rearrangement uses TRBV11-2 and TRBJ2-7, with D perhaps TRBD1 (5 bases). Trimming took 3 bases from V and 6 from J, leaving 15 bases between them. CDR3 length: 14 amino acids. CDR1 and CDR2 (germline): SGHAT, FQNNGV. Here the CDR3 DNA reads TGTGCCAGCAGCTTGGGTGGCAGGGCCCTCGAGCAGTACTTC. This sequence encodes CASSLGGRALEQYF.

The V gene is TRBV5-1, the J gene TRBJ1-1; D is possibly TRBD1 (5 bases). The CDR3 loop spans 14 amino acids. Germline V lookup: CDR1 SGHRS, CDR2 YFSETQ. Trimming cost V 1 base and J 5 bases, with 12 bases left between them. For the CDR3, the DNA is TGCGCCAGCAGCTTGTGGGTGGGGGGTACTGAAGCTTTCTTT. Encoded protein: CASSLWVGGTEAFF.

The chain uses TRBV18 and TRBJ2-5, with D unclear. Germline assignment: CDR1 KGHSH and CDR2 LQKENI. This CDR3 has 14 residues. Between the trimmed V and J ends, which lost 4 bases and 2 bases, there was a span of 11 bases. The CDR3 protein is CASSRTGVQETQYF. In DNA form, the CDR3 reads TGTGCCAGCTCACGGACGGGCGTACAAGAGACCCAGTACTTC. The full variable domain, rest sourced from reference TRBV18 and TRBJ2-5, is NAGVMQNPRHLVRRRGQEARLRCSPMKGHSHVYWYRQLPEEGLKFMVYLQKENIIDESGMPKERFSAEFPKEGPSILRIQQVVRGDSAAYFCASSRTGVQETQYFGPGTRLLVL.

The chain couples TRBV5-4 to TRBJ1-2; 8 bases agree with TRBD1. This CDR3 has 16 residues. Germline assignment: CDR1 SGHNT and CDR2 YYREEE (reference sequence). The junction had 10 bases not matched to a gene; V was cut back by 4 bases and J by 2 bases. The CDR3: CASSAYQGARNYGYTF. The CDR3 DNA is TGTGCCAGCAGCGCCTACCAGGGGGCCAGAAACTATGGCTACACCTTC.

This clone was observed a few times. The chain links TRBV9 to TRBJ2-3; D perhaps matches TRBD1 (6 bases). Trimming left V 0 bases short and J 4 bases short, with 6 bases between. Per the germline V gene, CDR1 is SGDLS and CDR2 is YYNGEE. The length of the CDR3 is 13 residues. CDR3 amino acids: CASSVDRADTQYF. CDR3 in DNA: TGTGCCAGCAGCGTAGACAGGGCAGATACGCAGTATTTT.

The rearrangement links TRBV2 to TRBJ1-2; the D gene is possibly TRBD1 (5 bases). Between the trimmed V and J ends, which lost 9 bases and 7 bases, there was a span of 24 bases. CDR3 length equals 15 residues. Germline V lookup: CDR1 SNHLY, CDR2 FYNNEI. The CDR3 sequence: CARGETGTPYSGYTF. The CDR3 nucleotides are TGTGCCAGGGGAGAGACCGGGACCCCCTATAGTGGCTACACCTTC.

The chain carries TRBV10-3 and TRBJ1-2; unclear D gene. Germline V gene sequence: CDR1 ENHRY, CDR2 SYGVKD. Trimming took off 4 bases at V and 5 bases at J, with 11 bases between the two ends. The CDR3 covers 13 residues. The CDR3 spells CAISAPDGYGYTF. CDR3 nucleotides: TGTGCCATCAGTGCCCCCGACGGATATGGCTACACCTTC.

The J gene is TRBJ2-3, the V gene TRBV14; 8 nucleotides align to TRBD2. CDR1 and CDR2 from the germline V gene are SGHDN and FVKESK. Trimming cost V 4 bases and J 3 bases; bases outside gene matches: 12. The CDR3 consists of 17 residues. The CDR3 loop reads CASSPRSSSGGTDTQYF. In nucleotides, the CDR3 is TGTGCCAGCAGCCCTCGTTCTTCATCGGGGGGGACAGATACGCAGTATTTT.

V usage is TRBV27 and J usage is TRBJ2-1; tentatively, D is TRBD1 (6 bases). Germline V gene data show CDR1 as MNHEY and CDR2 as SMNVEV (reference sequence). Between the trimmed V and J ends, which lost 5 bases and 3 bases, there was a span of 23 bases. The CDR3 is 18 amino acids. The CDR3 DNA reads TGTGCCAGCAGTCCGATGACAGGTCAGGCTAACCTCTACAATGAGCAGTTCTTC. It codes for CASSPMTGQANLYNEQFF.

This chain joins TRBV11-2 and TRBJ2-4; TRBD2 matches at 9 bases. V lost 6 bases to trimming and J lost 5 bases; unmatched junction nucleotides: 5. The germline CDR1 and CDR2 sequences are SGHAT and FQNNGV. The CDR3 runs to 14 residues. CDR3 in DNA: TGTGCCAGCAGTCCGACTAGCGGCCAAAACATTCAGTACTTC. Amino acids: CASSPTSGQNIQYF.

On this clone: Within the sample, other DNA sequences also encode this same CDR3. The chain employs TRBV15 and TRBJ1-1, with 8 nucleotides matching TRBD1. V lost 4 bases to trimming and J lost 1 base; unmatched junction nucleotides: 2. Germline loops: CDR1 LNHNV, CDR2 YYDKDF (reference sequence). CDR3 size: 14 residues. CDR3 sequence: CATSIDRGNTEAFF. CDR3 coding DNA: TGTGCCACCAGCATCGACAGGGGGAACACTGAAGCTTTCTTT.

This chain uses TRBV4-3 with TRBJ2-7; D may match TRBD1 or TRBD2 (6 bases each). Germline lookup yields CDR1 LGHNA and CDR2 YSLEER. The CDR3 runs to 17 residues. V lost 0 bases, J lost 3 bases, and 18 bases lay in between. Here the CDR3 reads CASSQDVARGRGYEQYF. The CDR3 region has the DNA TGCGCCAGCAGCCAAGATGTGGCCCGGGGGCGAGGCTACGAGCAGTACTTC.

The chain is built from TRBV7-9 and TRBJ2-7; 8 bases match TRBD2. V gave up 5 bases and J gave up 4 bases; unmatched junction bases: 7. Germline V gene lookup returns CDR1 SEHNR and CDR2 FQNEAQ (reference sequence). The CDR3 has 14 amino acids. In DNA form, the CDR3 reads TGTGCCAGCAGCCCCGGACTAGCATGGTACGAGCAGTACTTC. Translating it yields CASSPGLAWYEQYF. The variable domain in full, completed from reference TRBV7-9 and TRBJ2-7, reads DTGVSQNPRHKITKRGQNVTFRCDPISEHNRLYWYRQTLGQGPEFLTYFQNEAQLEKSRLLSDRFSAERPKGSFSTLEIQRTEQGDSAMYLCASSPGLAWYEQYFGPGTRLTVT.

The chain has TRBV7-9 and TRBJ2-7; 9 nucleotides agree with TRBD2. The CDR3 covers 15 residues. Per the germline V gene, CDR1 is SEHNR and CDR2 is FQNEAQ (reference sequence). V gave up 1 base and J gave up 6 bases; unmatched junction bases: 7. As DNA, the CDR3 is TGTGCCAGCAGCTTAGGGGCGGGAGGGCCTCCCGAGCAGTACTTC. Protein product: CASSLGAGGPPEQYF.

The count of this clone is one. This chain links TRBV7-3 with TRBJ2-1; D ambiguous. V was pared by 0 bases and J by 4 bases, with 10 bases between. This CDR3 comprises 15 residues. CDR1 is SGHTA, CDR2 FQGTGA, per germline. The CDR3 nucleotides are TGTGCCAGCAGCTTAACGTTAGCAGGATACAATGAGCAGTTCTTC. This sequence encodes CASSLTLAGYNEQFF.

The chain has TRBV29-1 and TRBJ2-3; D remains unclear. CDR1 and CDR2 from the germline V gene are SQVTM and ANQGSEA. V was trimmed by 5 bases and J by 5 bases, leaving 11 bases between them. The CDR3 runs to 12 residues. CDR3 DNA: TGCAGCGTTTGGGGATTTAGAGATACGCAGTATTTT. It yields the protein CSVWGFRDTQYF.

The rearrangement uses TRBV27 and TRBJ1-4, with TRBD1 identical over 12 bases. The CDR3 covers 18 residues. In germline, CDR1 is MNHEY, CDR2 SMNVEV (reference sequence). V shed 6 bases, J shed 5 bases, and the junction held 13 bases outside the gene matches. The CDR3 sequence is CASRGESRDRGRNEKLFF. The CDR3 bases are TGTGCCAGCAGGGGAGAGTCCCGGGACAGGGGGCGAAATGAAAAACTGTTTTTT.

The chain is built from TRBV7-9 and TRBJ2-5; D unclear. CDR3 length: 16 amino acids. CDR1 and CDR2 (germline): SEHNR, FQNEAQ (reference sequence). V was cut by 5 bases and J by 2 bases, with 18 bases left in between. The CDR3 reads CASSPEVFWFQETQYF. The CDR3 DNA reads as TGTGCCAGCAGCCCAGAGGTATTTTGGTTTCAAGAGACCCAGTACTTC.